The 17 T cell receptor beta chains below come from one sample, sequenced in a study of blood T cells in healthy people across ages (dated by TCRdb to about 2015). Libraries were constructed by 5' RACE. TCRdb names Illumina HiSeq 2500 as the instrument used. A second 7 to 11 cycle PCR used a sample-barcoded 5' primer and a J-beta primer mix. The raw public reads went through TCRdb reprocessing: fastp at Q25, MiXCR clone calling, in-frame beta chains kept. Rows are unified per CDR3 protein, each entry keeping the most common DNA and genes. Counted in this sample were 540,000 or so distinct CDR3 sequences; around 24% of them appeared once. Jointly, the top ten make up 8.7% of the sample. These same records also appear under a second study, on T cells of mothers and their children.

The sample was blood. The receptor set was obtained from a boy under 18 in good health.

The chain joins TRBV5-1 to TRBJ2-7, with 11 bases fitting TRBD1. The trim removed 4 bases at V and 2 bases at J, leaving 5 bases unmatched. The CDR3 extends over 15 amino acids. The V gene's germline CDR1 is SGHRS and CDR2 YFSETQ. Here the CDR3 reads CASSGGTGGTYEQYF. The DNA for the CDR3 is TGCGCCAGCAGCGGAGGGACAGGGGGTACCTACGAGCAGTACTTC.

The chain couples TRBV24-1 to TRBJ2-3; no definite D call. CDR3 length: 15 residues. CDR1 and CDR2 from the germline V gene are KGHDR and SFDVKD. The germline V and J ends were trimmed by 2 bases and 5 bases, with 13 bases remaining between them. The chain's CDR3 is CATSDSREPIDTQYF. The CDR3 DNA sequence: TGTGCCACCAGTGATTCCCGTGAACCCATAGATACGCAGTATTTT.

This clonotype appeared a few times. The J gene is TRBJ1-5, the V gene TRBV7-8; D uncertain. The CDR3 is 13 amino acids. Germline values: CDR1 SGHVS, CDR2 FQNEAQ. Trimming left V 5 bases short and J 7 bases short, with 12 bases between. CDR3 residues: CASSPSPGQPQHF. The CDR3 DNA is TGTGCCAGCAGCCCGAGTCCCGGACAGCCCCAGCATTTT. Combining the CDR3 with reference TRBV7-8 and TRBJ1-5 gives the whole variable domain GAGVSQSPRYKVAKRGQDVALRCDPISGHVSLFWYQQALGQGPEFLTYFQNEAQLDKSGLPSDRFFAERPEGSVSTLKIQRTQQEDSAVYLCASSPSPGQPQHFGDGTRLSIL.

This clonotype turned up a few times. The rearrangement links TRBV25-1 to TRBJ1-4, with D unresolved. V lost 8 bases and J 6 bases, leaving 13 bases between the germline ends. The CDR3 loop spans 13 amino acids. Germline CDR1 reads MGHDK; CDR2 reads SYGVNS. In nucleotides, the CDR3 is TGTGCCAGCCGTTTCGGCCAGGATGAAAAACTGTTTTTT. Its protein product is CASRFGQDEKLFF.

The chain links TRBV6-1 to TRBJ2-5; D might be TRBD1 (5 bases). The tail of the sequence fits TRBJ2-1 better, so the J call may be wrong. This CDR3 region has 15 residues. CDR1 and CDR2 (germline): MNHNS, SASEGT. Written as DNA, the CDR3 is TGTGCCAGCAGTGAAGCAAGGGGCGGAAATGTTGGGCAGTTCTTC. Translation gives CASSEARGGNVGQFF.

The V call is TRBV15, the J call TRBJ1-1; D gene unclear. Per the germline V gene, CDR1 is LNHNV and CDR2 is YYDKDF (reference sequence). The V end lost 1 base, the J end lost 1 base, and 7 bases lay between the germline ends. The CDR3 covers 14 residues. CDR3 nucleotides: TGTGCCACCAGCAGAGGCAGGAAGAACACTGAAGCTTTCTTT. It translates to CATSRGRKNTEAFF.

This clonotype was found a few times. V and J are TRBV5-6 and TRBJ1-4, with 9 bases matching TRBD1. The CDR3 consists of 15 residues. CDR1 SGHDT and CDR2 YYEEEE come from the germline V gene. The ends lost 1 base at V and 7 bases at J; junction bases unmatched: 5. For the CDR3, the DNA is TGTGCCAGCAGCTTGCCAGGGACAGGGAGTGAAAAACTGTTTTTT. Translating gives CASSLPGTGSEKLFF.

The chain has TRBV7-2 and TRBJ2-3; D might be TRBD2 (6 bases). V gave up 1 base and J gave up 6 bases, with 11 bases separating them. Germline values: CDR1 SGHTA, CDR2 FQGNSA. The CDR3 is 14 residues long. CDR3 region: CASSLGGAPDTQYF. CDR3 sequence (DNA): TGTGCCAGCAGCTTAGGCGGGGCTCCTGATACGCAGTATTTT.

This clonotype came up a few times. The rearrangement uses TRBV7-8 and TRBJ2-5, with D perhaps TRBD2 (6 bases). The CDR3 loop spans 16 amino acids. The V and J ends lost 1 base and 0 bases respectively, with 12 bases between them. Looked up from germline, CDR1 is SGHVS and CDR2 is FQNEAQ. The CDR3 region is CASSLGYAGYQETQYF. The CDR3, as DNA: TGTGCCAGCAGCTTAGGGTATGCGGGGTACCAAGAGACCCAGTACTTC.

The CDR3, as DNA: TGCGCCAGCAGTGATAGTCAGGGAGAACACTACGAGCAGTACTTC. Translated, it gives CASSDSQGEHYEQYF. The chain joins TRBV10-2 to TRBJ2-5, with D perhaps TRBD1 or TRBD2 (5 bases each). The J call may be in error: the DNA end matches TRBJ2-7 better. There are 15 residues in the CDR3. CDR1 and CDR2 (germline): WSHSY, SAAADI.

CDR3 amino acids: CASSQGWGPAQGFYEQYF. In DNA, the CDR3 is TGCGCCAGCAGCCAAGGGTGGGGTCCCGCGCAGGGATTCTACGAGCAGTACTTC. The V gene is TRBV4-1, the J gene TRBJ2-7, with a tentative D call TRBD1 (5 bases). Germline CDR1 is MGHRA and CDR2 is YSYEKL. V gave up 1 base and J gave up 3 bases, with 22 bases separating them. The CDR3 is 18 residues long.

At least ten counts were recorded for this clonotype. This chain links TRBV24-1 with TRBJ2-1; a possible D gene is TRBD2 (7 bases). V dropped 4 bases and J dropped 7 bases, with 13 bases sitting between them. The CDR3 has 14 residues. Germline V gene data show CDR1 as KGHDR and CDR2 as SFDVKD. The CDR3 here is CATSEAGGLNEQFF. DNA of the CDR3: TGTGCCACCAGTGAAGCCGGGGGGCTAAATGAGCAGTTCTTC.

This rearrangement joins TRBV4-1 to TRBJ2-1, with 12 bases lining up with TRBD2. V shed 2 bases, J shed 1 base, and the junction held 6 bases outside the gene matches. The length of the CDR3 is 18 residues. CDR1 MGHRA and CDR2 YSYEKL come from the germline V gene. Here the CDR3 DNA reads TGCGCCAGCAGCCAACTGGCTAGCGGGAGGGTGTCCTACAATGAGCAGTTCTTC. This codes for CASSQLASGRVSYNEQFF.

The genes are TRBV6-5 and TRBJ2-3; tentatively, D is TRBD2 (6 bases). The CDR3 sequence is 15 residues long. Between the trimmed V and J ends, which lost 8 bases and 1 base, there was a span of 16 bases. Per germline, CDR1 MNHEY and CDR2 SVGAGI. The CDR3 DNA reads TGTGCCAGCGGCCTCGCAGGGACTGGCACAGATACGCAGTATTTT. Translation: CASGLAGTGTDTQYF.

This clonotype was found a few times. The chain joins TRBV9 to TRBJ2-5, with D perhaps matching TRBD1 or TRBD2 (5 bases each). Germline CDR1 SGDLS, CDR2 YYNGEE. This CDR3 contains 14 residues. V lost 1 base to trimming and J lost 1 base, with 8 bases between them. The CDR3 reads CASSVLGTQETQYF. The CDR3 DNA reads as TGTGCCAGCAGCGTACTCGGGACCCAAGAGACCCAGTACTTC.

This clonotype was counted a few times. The V gene is TRBV18, the J gene TRBJ2-5; 7 bases line up with TRBD1. The J call may be mistaken, given a closer DNA end match to TRBJ2-7. Germline values: CDR1 KGHSH, CDR2 LQKENI. The CDR3 covers 14 residues. The CDR3 DNA is TGTGCCAGCTCAGCCGGGACAGCCACCTACGAGCAGTACTTC. Protein product: CASSAGTATYEQYF.

The rearrangement uses TRBV5-6 and TRBJ1-2, with D perhaps TRBD1 (5 bases). The V end was cut by 2 bases, the J end by 8 bases, with 16 bases between. This CDR3 has 14 residues. CDR1 is SGHDT, CDR2 YYEEEE, per germline. The CDR3 region is CASSFARRGLGYTF. CDR3 sequence (DNA): TGTGCCAGCAGCTTCGCCCGGAGGGGCTTGGGCTACACCTTC.